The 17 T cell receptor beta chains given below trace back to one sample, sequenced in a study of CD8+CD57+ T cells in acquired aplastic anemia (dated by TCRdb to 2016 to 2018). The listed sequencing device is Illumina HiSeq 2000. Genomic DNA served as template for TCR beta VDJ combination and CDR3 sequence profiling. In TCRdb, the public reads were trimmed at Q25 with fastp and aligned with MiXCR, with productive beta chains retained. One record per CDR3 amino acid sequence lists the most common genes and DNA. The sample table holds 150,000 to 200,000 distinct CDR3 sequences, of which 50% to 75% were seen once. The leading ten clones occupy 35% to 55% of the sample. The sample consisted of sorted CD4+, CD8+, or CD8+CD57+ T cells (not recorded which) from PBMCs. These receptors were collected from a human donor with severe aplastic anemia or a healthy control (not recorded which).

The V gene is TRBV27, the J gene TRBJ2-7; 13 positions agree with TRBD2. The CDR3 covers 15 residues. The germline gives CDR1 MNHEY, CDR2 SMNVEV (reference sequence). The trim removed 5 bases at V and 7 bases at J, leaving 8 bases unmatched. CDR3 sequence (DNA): TGTGCCAGCAGTCGCAGGACTAGCGGGAGTCGAGAGCAGTACTTC. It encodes CASSRRTSGSREQYF.

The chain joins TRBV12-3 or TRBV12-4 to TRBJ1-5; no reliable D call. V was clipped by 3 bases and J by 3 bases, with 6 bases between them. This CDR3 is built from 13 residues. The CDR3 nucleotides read TGTGCCAGCAGTTTTTACGACAATCAGCCCCAGCATTTT. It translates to CASSFYDNQPQHF.

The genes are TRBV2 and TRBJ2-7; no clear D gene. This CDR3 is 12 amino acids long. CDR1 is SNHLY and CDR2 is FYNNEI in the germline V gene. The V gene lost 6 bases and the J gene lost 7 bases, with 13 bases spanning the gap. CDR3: CASSSVTREQYF. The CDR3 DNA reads TGTGCCAGCAGCAGCGTCACTCGGGAGCAGTACTTC. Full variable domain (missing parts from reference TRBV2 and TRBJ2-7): EPEVTQTPSHQVTQMGQEVILRCVPISNHLYFYWYRQILGQKVEFLVSFYNNEISEKSEIFDDQFSVERPDGSNFTLKIRSTKLEDSAMYFCASSSVTREQYFGPGTRLTVT.

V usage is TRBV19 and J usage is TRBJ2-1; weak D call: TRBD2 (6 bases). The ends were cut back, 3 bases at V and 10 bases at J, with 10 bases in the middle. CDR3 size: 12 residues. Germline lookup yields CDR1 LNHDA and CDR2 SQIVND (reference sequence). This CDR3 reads CASSMERVEQFF. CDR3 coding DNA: TGTGCCAGTAGTATGGAGCGGGTCGAGCAGTTCTTC.

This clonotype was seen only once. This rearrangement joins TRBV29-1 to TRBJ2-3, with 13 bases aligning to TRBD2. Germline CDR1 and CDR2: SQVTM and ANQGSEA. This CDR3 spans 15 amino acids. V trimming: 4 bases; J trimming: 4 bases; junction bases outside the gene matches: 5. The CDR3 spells CSVGGTSGDADTQYF. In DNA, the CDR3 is TGCAGCGTTGGGGGGACTAGCGGGGACGCAGATACGCAGTATTTT.

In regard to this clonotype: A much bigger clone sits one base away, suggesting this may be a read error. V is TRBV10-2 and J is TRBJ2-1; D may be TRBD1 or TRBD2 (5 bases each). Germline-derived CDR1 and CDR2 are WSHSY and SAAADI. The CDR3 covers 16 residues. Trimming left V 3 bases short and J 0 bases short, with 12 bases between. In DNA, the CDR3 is TGCGCCAGCAGTGACCCGACAGCGGTCTCCTACAATGAGCAGTTCTTC. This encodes CASSDPTAVSYNEQFF.

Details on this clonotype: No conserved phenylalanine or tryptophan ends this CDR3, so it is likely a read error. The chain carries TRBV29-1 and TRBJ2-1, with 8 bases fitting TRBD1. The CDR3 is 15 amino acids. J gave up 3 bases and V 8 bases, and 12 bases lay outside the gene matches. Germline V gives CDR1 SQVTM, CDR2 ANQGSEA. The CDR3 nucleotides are TGCAGCCTGAAGAATCAGGGGGCTCTCTACAATGAGCAGTTCTTA. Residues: CSLKNQGALYNEQFL.

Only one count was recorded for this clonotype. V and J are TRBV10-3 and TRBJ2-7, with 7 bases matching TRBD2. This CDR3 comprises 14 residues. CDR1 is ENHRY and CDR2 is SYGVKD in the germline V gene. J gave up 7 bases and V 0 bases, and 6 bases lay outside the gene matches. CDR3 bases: TGTGCCATCAGTGAGTCGGGAGGGGATCTTGAGCAGTACTTC. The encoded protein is CAISESGGDLEQYF.

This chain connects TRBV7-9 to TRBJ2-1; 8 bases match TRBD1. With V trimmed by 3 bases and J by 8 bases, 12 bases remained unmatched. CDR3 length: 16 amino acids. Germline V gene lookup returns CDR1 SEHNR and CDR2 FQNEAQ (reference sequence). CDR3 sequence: CASSFRLDRGGDEQFF. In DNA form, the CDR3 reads TGTGCCAGCAGCTTTCGGCTCGACAGGGGCGGCGATGAGCAGTTCTTC.

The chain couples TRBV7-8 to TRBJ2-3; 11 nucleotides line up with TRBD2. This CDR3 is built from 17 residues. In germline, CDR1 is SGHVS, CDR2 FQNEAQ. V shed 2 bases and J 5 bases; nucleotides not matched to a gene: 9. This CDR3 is CASSLLVSSGRQDTQYF. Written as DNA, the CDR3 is TGTGCCAGCAGCTTACTTGTGTCTAGCGGGAGGCAAGATACGCAGTATTTT.

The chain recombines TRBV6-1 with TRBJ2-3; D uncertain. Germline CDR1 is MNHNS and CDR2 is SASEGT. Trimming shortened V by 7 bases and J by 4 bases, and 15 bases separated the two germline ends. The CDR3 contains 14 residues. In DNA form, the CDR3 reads TGTGCCAGCATACTCGTTCAAACCTCAGATACGCAGTATTTT. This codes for CASILVQTSDTQYF.

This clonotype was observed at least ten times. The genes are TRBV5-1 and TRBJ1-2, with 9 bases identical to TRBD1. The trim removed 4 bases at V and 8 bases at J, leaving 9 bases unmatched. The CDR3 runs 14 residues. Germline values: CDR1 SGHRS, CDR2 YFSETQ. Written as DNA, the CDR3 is TGCGCCAGCAGCCCAGGACAGGGGATGGCAGGCTACACCTTC. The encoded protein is CASSPGQGMAGYTF.

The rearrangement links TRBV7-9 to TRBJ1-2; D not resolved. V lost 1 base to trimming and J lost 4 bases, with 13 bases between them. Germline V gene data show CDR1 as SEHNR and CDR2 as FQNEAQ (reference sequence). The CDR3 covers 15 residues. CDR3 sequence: CASSLGVAGFYGYTF. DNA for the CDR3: TGTGCCAGCAGCTTAGGGGTTGCGGGGTTCTATGGCTACACCTTC.

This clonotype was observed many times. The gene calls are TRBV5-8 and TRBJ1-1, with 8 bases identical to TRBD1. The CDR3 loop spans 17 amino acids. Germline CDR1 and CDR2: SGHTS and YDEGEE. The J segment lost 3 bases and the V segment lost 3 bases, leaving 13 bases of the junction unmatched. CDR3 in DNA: TGTGCCAGCAGCTCGGGCACAGGGGGTTTAACAGACACTGAAGCTTTCTTT. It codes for CASSSGTGGLTDTEAFF.

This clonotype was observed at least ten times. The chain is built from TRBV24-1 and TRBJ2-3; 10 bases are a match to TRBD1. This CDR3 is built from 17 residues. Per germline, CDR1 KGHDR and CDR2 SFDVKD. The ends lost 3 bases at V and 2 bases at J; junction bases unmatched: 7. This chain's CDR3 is CATSDLRDRGPTDTQYF. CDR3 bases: TGTGCCACCAGTGATCTTCGGGACAGGGGACCCACAGATACGCAGTATTTT.

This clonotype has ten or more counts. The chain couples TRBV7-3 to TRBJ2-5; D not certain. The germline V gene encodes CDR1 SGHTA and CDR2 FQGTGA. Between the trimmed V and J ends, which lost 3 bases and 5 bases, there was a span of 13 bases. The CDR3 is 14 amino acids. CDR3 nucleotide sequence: TGTGCCAGCAGCTTTCGGACGGAGAGGGAGACCCAGTACTTC. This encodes CASSFRTERETQYF. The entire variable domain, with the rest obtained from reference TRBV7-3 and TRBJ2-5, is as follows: GAGVSQTPSNKVTEKGKYVELRCDPISGHTALYWYRQSLGQGPEFLIYFQGTGAADDSGLPNDRFFAVRPEGSVSTLKIQRTERGDSAVYLCASSFRTERETQYFGPGTRLLVL.

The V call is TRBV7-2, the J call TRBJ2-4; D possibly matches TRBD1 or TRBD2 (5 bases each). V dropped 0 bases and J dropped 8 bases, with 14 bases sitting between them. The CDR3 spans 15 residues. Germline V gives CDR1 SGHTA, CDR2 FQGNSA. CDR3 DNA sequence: TGTGCCAGCAGCTTAGCGATCGGGGCAAGTGACATTCAGTACTTC. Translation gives CASSLAIGASDIQYF.